Here is one T cell receptor (beta chain) with its context. Its target is unknown. CDR3 length: 11 amino acids. Germline values: CDR1 SEHNR, CDR2 FQNEAQ (reference sequence). V was shortened by 5 bases and J by 6 bases, with 6 bases between the two germline ends. PBMCs, the starting material, were the source of sorted CD4+ and CD8+ T cells. This record comes from a study of CD8+ T cells in alopecia areata. Study summary: At a dose of 5 to 10 mg twice daily, oral tofacitinib was given to treated patients. General study points: Clonality was higher in lesional than normal scalp, especially in alopecia totalis/universalis. Against the mouse data, patients shared TCRs less clearly, possibly for HLA reasons.

The sequencing template was cDNA reverse transcribed from extracted RNA. Only in-frame clones appear in the TCRdb table, and some are missing; sequencing was by immunoSEQ multiplex PCR. The profile shows 130,000 to 150,000 clones, approximately 50% of them singletons. The genes are TRBV7-9 and TRBJ2-3; D gene uncertain. The material was CD4+ T cells sorted from blood, obtained at week 0. The clonotype comes from a human donor with alopecia areata. DNA for the CDR3: TGTGCCAGCAGCGCCTTGGATACGCAGTATTTT. As protein: CASSALDTQYF.